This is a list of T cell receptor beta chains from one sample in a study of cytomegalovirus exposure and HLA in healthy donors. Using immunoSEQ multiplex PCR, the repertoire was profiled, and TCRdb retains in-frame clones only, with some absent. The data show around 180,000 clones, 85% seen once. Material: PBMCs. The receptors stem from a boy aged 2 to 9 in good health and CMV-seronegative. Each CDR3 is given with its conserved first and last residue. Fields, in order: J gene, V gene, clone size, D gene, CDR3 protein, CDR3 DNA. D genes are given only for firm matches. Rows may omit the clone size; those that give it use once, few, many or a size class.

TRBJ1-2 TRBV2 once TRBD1 CASRANRGLSYGYTF TGTGCCAGCAGAGCCAATAGGGGGCTAAGCTATGGCTACACCTTC
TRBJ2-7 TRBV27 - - CASSIRVSYEQYF TGTGCCAGCAGTATCAGGGTTTCCTACGAGCAGTACTTC
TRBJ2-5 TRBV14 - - CASSQGQGILQETQYF TGTGCCAGCAGCCAAGGTCAGGGGATCCTCCAAGAGACCCAGTACTTC
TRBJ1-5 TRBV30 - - CAWSRDSNQPQHF TGTGCCTGGAGCCGAGATAGCAATCAGCCCCAGCATTTT
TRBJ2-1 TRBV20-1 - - CSARAYNEQFF TGCAGTGCTAGGGCATACAATGAGCAGTTCTTC
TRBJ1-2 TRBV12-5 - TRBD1 CASGQGGGNYGYTF TGTGCTAGTGGACAGGGGGGTGGTAACTATGGCTACACCTTC
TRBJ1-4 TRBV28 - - CASSFRGAEKLFF TGTGCCAGCAGTTTTCGGGGGGCTGAAAAACTGTTTTTT
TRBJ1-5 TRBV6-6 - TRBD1 CASRPGQPNQPQHF TGTGCCAGCAGACCGGGACAGCCGAACCAGCCCCAGCATTTT
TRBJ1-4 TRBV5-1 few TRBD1 CASSLALGDRGNENLFF TGCGCCAGCAGCTTGGCATTAGGGGACAGGGGGAATGAAAACCTGTTTTTT
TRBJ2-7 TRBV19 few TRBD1 CASSTQTTGSEQYF TGTGCCAGTAGTACGCAAACGACAGGGTCCGAGCAGTACTTC
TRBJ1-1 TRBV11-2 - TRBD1 CASSLFGTGISNTEAFF TGTGCCAGCAGCTTATTCGGGACAGGGATTTCAAACACTGAAGCTTTCTTT
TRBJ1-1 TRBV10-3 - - CAISESVTALRGAEAFF TGTGCCATCAGTGAGTCGGTAACCGCACTTAGAGGTGCTGAAGCTTTCTTT
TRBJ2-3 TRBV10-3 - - CAISELAGGPDTQYF TGTGCCATCAGTGAGTTGGCGGGCGGGCCAGATACGCAGTATTTT
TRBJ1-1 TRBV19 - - CASSQSLQENTEAFF TGTGCCAGTAGTCAATCGCTCCAGGAGAACACTGAAGCTTTCTTT
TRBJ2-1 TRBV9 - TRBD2 CASSRTSGSYNEQFF TGTGCCAGCAGCCGCACTAGCGGGAGTTACAATGAGCAGTTCTTC
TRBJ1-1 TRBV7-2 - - CASSLINTGNTEAFF TGTGCCAGCAGCTTGATCAACACGGGGAACACTGAAGCTTTCTTT
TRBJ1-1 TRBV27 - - CASSTPGTLNTEAFF TGTGCCAGCAGTACTCCCGGGACATTGAACACTGAAGCTTTCTTT
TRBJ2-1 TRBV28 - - CASKARDNEQFF TGTGCCAGCAAGGCCAGGGACAATGAGCAGTTCTTC
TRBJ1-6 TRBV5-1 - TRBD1 CASRLDRDQSPLHF TGCGCCAGCAGACTGGACAGGGACCAATCACCCCTCCACTTT
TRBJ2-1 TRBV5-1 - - CASSLLSSYNEQFF TGCGCCAGCAGCTTGCTATCTTCCTACAATGAGCAGTTCTTC
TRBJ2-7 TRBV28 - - CASTFQAAYEQYF TGTGCCAGCACATTCCAAGCGGCCTACGAGCAGTACTTC
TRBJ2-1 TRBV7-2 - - CASSLGGGGTYNEQFF TGTGCCAGCAGCTTAGGGGGTGGGGGGACCTACAATGAGCAGTTCTTC
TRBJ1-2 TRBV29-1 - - CSVPPGSNYGYTF TGCAGCGTACCACCGGGAAGTAACTATGGCTACACCTTC
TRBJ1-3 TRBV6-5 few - CASRITGSSGNTIYF TGTGCCAGCAGAATTACAGGGAGCTCTGGAAACACCATATATTTT
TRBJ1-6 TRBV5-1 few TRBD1 CASSRDRGLGSPLHF TGCGCCAGCAGCAGAGACAGGGGGCTAGGTTCACCCCTCCACTTT
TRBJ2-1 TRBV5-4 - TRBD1 CASSYGQGNEQFF TGTGCCAGCAGTTATGGACAGGGGAATGAGCAGTTCTTC
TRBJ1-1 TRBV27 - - CASNPGVQGITEAFF TGTGCCAGCAATCCAGGGGTGCAGGGGATCACTGAAGCTTTCTTT